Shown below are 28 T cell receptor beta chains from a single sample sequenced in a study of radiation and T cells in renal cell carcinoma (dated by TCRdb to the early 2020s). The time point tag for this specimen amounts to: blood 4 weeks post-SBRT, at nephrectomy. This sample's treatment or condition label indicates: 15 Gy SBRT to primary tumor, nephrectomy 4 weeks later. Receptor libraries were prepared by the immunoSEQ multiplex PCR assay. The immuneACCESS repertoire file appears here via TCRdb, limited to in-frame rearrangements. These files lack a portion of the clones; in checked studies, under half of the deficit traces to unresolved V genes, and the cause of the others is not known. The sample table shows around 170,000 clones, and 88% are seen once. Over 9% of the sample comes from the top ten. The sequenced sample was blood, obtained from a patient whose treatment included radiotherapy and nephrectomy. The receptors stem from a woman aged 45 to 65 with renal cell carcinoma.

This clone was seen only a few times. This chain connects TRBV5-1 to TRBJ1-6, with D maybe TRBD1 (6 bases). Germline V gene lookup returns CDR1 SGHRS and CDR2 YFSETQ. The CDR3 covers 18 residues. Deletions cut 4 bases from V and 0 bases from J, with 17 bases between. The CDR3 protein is CASSPSPLQGSYNSPLHF. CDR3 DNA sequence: TGCGCCAGCAGCCCATCCCCATTACAGGGCTCCTATAATTCACCCCTCCACTTT.

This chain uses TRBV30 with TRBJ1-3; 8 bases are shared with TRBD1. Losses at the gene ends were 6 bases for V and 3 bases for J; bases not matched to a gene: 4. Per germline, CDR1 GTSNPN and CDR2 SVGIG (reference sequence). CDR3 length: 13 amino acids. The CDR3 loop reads CACDRGFGNTIYF. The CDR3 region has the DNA TGTGCCTGTGACAGGGGTTTTGGAAACACCATATATTTT.

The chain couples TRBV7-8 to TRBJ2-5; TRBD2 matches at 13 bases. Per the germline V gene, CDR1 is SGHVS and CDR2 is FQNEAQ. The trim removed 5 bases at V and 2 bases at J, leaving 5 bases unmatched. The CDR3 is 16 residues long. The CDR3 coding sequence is TGTGCCAGCAGCCCTTGGACTAGCGGGGGACAAGAGACCCAGTACTTC. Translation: CASSPWTSGGQETQYF.

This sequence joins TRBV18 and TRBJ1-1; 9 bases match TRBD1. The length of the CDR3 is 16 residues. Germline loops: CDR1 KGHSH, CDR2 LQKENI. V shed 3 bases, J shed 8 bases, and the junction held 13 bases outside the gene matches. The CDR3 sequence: CASSPTGTGFGTEAFF. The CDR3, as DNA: TGTGCCAGCTCACCTACCGGGACAGGGTTTGGGACCGAAGCTTTCTTT. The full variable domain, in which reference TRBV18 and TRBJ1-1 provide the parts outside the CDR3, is NAGVMQNPRHLVRRRGQEARLRCSPMKGHSHVYWYRQLPEEGLKFMVYLQKENIIDESGMPKERFSAEFPKEGPSILRIQQVVRGDSAAYFCASSPTGTGFGTEAFFGQGTRLTVV.

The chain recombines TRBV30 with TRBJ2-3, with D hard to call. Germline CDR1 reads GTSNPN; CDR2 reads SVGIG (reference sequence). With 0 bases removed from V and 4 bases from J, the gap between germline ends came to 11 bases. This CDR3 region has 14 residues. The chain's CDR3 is CAWSVWRSADTQYF. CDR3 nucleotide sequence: TGTGCCTGGAGTGTATGGCGGAGTGCAGATACGCAGTATTTT. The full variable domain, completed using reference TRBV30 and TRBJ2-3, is SQTIHQWPATLVQPVGSPLSLECTVEGTSNPNLYWYRQAAGRGLQLLFYSVGIGQISSEVPQNLSASRPQDRQFILSSKKLLLSDSGFYLCAWSVWRSADTQYFGPGTRLTVL.

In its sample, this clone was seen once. The CDR3 coding sequence is TGCGCCAGCAGCTTTACTTCCGGGGAGCAGTACTTC. Translating it yields CASSFTSGEQYF. The V call is TRBV5-1, the J call TRBJ2-7; D not resolved. The V end lost 2 bases, the J end lost 7 bases, and 10 bases lay between the germline ends. CDR1 and CDR2 (germline): SGHRS, YFSETQ. The CDR3 runs to 12 residues.

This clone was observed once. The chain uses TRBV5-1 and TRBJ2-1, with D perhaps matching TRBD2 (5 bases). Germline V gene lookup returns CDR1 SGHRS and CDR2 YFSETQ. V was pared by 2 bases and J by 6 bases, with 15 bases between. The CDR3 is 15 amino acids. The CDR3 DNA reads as TGCGCCAGCAGCTTTCTGGGAGATCCCGTCAATGAGCAGTTCTTC. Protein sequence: CASSFLGDPVNEQFF.

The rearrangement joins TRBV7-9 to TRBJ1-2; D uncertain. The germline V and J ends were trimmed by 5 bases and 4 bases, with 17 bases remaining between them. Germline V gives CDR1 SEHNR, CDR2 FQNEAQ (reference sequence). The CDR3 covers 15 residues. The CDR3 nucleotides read TGTGCCAGCAGCGGGAGTGGGAAGAGCAGCTATGGCTACACCTTC. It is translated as CASSGSGKSSYGYTF.

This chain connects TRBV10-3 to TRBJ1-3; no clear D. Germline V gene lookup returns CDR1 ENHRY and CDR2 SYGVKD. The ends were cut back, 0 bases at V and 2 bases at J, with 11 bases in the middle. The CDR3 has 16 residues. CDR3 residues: CAISESYSTAGNTIYF. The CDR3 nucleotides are TGTGCCATCAGTGAGTCTTATTCGACCGCTGGAAACACCATATATTTT.

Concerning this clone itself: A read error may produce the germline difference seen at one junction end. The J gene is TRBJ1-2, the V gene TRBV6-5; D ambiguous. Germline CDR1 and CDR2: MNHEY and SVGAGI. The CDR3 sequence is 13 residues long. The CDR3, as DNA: TGTGCCAGCAGTAACTCGAGGTTCGGTGGCTACACCTTC. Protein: CASSNSRFGGYTF.

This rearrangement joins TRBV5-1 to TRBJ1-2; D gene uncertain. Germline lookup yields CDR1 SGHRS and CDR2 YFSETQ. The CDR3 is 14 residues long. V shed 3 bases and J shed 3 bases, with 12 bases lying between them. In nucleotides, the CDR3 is TGCGCCAGCAGCTCGGGCCCTTGGGACTATGGCTACACCTTC. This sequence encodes CASSSGPWDYGYTF.

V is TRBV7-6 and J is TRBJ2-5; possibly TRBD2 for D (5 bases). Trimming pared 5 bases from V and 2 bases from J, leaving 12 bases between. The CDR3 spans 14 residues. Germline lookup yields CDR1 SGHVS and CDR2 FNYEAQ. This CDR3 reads CASSPTRGQETQYF. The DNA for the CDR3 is TGTGCCAGCAGCCCCACCCGAGGGCAAGAGACCCAGTACTTC.

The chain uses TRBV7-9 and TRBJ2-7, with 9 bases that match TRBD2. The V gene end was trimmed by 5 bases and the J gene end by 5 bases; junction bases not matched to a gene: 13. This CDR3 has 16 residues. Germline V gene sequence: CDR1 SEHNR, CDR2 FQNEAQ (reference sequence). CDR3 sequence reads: CASSPQGRGGPNEQYF. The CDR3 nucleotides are TGTGCCAGCAGCCCCCAGGGGCGGGGGGGCCCAAACGAGCAGTACTTC.

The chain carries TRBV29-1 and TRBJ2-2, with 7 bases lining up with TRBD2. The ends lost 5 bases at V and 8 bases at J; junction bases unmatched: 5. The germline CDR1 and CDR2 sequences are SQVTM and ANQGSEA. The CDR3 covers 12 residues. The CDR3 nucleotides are TGCAGCGTTTCCGCGCGGGGGGGGGAGCTGTTTTTT. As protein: CSVSARGGELFF.

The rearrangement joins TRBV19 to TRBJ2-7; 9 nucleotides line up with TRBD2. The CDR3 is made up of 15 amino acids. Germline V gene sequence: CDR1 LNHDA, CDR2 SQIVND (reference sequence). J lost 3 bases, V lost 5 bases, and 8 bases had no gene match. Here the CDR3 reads CASSLRLAGYYEQYF. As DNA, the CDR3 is TGTGCCAGTAGTCTCAGGCTAGCGGGGTACTACGAGCAGTACTTC.

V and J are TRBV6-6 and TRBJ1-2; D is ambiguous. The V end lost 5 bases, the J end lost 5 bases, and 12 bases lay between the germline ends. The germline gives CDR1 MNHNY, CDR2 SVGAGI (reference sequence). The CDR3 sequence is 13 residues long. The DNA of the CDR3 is TGTGCCAGCAGTCGCTTGTCAGGTTATGGCTACACCTTC. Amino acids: CASSRLSGYGYTF.

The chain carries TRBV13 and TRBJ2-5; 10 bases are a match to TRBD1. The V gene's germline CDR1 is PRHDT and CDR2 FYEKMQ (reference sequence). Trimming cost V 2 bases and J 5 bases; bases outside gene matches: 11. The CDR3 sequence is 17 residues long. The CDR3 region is CASSLRWTGGNRETQYF. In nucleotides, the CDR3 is TGTGCCAGCAGCTTACGTTGGACAGGGGGAAATCGGGAGACCCAGTACTTC.

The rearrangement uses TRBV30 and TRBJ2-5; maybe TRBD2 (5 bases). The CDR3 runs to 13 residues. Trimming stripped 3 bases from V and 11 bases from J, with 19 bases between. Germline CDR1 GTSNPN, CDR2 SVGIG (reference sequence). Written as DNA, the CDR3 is TGTGCCTGGAGCCTATCCATGGGGTGGGAGCAGTACTTC. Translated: CAWSLSMGWEQYF.

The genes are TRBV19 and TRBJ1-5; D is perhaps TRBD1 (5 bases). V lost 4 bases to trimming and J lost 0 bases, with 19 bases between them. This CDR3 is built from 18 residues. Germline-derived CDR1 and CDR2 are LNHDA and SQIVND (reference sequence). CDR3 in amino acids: CASSTPRARVYSNQPQHF. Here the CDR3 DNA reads TGTGCCAGTAGTACCCCCAGGGCCCGAGTGTATAGCAATCAGCCCCAGCATTTT.

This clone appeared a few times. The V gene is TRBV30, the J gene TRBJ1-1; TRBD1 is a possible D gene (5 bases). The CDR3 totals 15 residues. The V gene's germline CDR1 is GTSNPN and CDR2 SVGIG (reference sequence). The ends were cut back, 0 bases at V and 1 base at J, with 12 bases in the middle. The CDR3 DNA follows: TGTGCCTGGAGTGTACTGCGGCAGGGGAACACTGAAGCTTTCTTT. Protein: CAWSVLRQGNTEAFF.

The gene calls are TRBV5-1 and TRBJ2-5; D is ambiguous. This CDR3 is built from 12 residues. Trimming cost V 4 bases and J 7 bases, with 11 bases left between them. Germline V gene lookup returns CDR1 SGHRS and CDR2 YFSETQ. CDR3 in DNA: TGCGCCAGCAGCGTGGACCTCGTGACCCAGTACTTC. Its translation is CASSVDLVTQYF.

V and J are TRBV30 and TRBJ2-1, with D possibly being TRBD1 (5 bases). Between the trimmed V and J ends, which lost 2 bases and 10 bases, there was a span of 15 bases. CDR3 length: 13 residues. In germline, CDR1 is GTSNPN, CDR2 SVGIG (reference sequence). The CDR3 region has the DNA TGTGCCTGGAGTCAAAGGGGATTACGGGAGCAGTTCTTC. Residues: CAWSQRGLREQFF. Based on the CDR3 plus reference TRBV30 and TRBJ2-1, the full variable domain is SQTIHQWPATLVQPVGSPLSLECTVEGTSNPNLYWYRQAAGRGLQLLFYSVGIGQISSEVPQNLSASRPQDRQFILSSKKLLLSDSGFYLCAWSQRGLREQFFGPGTRLTVL.

CDR3 protein: CASSLGRTQETQYF. The CDR3 DNA is TGTGCCAGCAGCTTAGGCCGGACCCAAGAGACCCAGTACTTC. The chain recombines TRBV13 with TRBJ2-5; D call uncertain. CDR3 size: 14 residues. Germline CDR1 reads PRHDT; CDR2 reads FYEKMQ (reference sequence). Trimming shortened V by 0 bases and J by 1 base, and 6 bases separated the two germline ends. Variable domain in full (rest from reference TRBV13 and TRBJ2-5): AAGVIQSPRHLIKEKRETATLKCYPIPRHDTVYWYQQGPGQDPQFLISFYEKMQSDKGSIPDRFSAQQFSDYHSELNMSSLELGDSALYFCASSLGRTQETQYFGPGTRLLVL.

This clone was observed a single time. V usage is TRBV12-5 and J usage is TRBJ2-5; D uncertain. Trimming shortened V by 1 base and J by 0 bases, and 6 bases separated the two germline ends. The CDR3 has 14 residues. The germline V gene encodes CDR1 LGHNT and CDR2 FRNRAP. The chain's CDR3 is CASGLGRNQETQYF. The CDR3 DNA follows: TGTGCTAGTGGTTTGGGCCGGAACCAAGAGACCCAGTACTTC. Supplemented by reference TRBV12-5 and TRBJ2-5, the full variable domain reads DARVTQTPRHKVTEMGQEVTMRCQPILGHNTVFWYRQTMMQGLELLAYFRNRAPLDDSGMPKDRFSAEMPDATLATLKIQPSEPRDSAVYFCASGLGRNQETQYFGPGTRLLVL.

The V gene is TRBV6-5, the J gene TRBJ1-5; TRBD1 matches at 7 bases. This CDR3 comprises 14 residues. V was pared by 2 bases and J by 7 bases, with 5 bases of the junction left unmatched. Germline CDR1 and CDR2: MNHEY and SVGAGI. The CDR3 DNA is TGTGCCAGCAGTTACGGCCAGGGGGTACAGCCCCAGCATTTT. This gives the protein CASSYGQGVQPQHF.

CDR3 DNA: TGTGCCAGCAGGGGAGACAGGGGTGGCTATGGCTACACCTTC. As protein: CASRGDRGGYGYTF. This rearrangement joins TRBV2 to TRBJ1-2, with 8 bases aligning to TRBD1. From germline, CDR1 is SNHLY and CDR2 FYNNEI. The CDR3 extends over 14 amino acids. Trimming removed 6 bases from V and 4 bases from J; junction bases left unmatched: 7.

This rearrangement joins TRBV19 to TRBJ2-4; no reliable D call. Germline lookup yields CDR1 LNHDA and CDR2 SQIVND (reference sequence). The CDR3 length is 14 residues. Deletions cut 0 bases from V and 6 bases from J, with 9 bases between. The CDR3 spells CASSIDHSSNIQYF. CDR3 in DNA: TGTGCCAGTAGTATAGATCACAGTTCAAACATTCAGTACTTC.

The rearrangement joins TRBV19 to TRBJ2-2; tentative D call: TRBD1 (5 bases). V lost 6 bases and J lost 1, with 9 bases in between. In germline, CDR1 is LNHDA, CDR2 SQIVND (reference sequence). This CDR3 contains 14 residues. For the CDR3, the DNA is TGTGCCAGTAGGAGACAGATGAACACCGGGGAGCTGTTTTTT. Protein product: CASRRQMNTGELFF. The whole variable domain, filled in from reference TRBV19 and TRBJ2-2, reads DGGITQSPKYLFRKEGQNVTLSCEQNLNHDAMYWYRQDPGQGLRLIYYSQIVNDFQKGDIAEGYSVSREKKESFPLTVTSAQKNPTAFYLCASRRQMNTGELFFGEGSRLTVL.